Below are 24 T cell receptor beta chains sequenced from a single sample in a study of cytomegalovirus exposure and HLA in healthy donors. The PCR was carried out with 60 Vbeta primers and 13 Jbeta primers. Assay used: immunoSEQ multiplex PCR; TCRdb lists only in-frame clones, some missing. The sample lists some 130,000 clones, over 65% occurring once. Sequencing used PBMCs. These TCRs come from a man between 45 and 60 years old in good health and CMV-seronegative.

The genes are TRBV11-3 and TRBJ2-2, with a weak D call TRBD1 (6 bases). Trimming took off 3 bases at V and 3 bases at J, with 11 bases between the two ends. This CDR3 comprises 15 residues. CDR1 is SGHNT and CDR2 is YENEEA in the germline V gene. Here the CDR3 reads CASSLSGADTGELFF. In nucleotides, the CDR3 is TGTGCCAGCAGCTTGTCAGGGGCGGACACCGGGGAGCTGTTTTTT.

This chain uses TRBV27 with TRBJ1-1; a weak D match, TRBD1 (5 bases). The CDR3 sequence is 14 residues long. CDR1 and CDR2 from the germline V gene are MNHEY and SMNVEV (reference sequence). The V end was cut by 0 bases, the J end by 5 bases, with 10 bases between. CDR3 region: CASSLSHGGTEAFF. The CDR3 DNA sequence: TGTGCCAGCAGTTTATCGCACGGGGGGACTGAAGCTTTCTTT.

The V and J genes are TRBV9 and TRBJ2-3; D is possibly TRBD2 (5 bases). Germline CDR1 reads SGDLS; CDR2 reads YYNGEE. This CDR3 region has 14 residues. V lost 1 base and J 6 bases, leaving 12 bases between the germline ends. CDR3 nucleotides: TGTGCCAGCAGCGTAATAGGAGGAGCGGATACGCAGTATTTT. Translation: CASSVIGGADTQYF. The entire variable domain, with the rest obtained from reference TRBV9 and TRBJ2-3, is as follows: DSGVTQTPKHLITATGQRVTLRCSPRSGDLSVYWYQQSLDQGLQFLIQYYNGEERAKGNILERFSAQQFPDLHSELNLSSLELGDSALYFCASSVIGGADTQYFGPGTRLTVL.

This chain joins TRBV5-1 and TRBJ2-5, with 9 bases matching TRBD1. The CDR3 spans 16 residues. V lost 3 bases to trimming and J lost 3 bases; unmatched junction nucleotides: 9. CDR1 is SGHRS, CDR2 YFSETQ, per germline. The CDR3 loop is CASSYSGQGKEETQYF. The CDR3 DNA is TGCGCCAGCAGCTACTCGGGACAGGGCAAGGAAGAGACCCAGTACTTC.

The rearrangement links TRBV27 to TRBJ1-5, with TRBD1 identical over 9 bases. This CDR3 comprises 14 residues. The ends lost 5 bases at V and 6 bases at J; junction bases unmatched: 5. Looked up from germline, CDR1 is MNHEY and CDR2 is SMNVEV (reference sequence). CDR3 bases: TGTGCCAGCAGTGCAGGGACAGGGCCTCAGCCCCAGCATTTT. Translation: CASSAGTGPQPQHF.

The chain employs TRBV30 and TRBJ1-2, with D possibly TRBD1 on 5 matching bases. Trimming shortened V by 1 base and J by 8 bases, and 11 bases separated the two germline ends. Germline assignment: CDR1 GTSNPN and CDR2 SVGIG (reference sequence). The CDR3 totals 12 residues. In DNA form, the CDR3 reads TGTGCCTGGAGTGGGTCAGGGAACGGCTACACCTTC. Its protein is CAWSGSGNGYTF.

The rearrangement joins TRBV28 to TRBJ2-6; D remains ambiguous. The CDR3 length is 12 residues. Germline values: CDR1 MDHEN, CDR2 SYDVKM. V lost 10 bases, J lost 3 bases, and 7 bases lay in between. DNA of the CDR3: TGTGCCACTAGGAATGGGGCCAACGTCCTGACTTTC. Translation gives CATRNGANVLTF.

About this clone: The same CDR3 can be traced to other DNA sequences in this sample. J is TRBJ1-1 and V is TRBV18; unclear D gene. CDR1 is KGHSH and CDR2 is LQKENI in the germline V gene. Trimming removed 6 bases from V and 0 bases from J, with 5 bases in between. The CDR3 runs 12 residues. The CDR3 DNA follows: TGTGCCAGCTCTACAGTGAACACTGAAGCTTTCTTT. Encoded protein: CASSTVNTEAFF.

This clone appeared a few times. CDR3 nucleotides: TGTGCCAGCAGCCGGCGGGACAGCGTCTCCTACGAGCAGTACTTC. Protein: CASSRRDSVSYEQYF. The chain couples TRBV7-2 to TRBJ2-7; a possible D gene is TRBD1 (7 bases). This CDR3 contains 15 residues. V was pared by 5 bases and J by 0 bases, with 14 bases between. Germline V gene lookup returns CDR1 SGHTA and CDR2 FQGNSA. The whole variable domain, filled in from reference TRBV7-2 and TRBJ2-7, reads GAGVSQSPSNKVTEKGKDVELRCDPISGHTALYWYRQSLGQGLEFLIYFQGNSAPDKSGLPSDRFSAERTGGSVSTLTIQRTQQEDSAVYLCASSRRDSVSYEQYFGPGTRLTVT.

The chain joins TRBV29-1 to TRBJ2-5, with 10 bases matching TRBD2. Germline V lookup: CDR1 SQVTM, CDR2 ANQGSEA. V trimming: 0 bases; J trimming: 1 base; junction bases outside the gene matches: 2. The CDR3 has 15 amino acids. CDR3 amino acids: CSVEELAGAQETQYF. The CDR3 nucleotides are TGCAGCGTTGAAGAGCTAGCGGGGGCCCAAGAGACCCAGTACTTC.

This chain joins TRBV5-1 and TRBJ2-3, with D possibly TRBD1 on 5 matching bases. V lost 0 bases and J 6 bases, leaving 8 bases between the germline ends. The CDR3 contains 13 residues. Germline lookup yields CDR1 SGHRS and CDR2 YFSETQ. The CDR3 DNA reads TGCGCCAGCAGCTTGGGGGGCCGGGATACGCAGTATTTT. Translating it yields CASSLGGRDTQYF.

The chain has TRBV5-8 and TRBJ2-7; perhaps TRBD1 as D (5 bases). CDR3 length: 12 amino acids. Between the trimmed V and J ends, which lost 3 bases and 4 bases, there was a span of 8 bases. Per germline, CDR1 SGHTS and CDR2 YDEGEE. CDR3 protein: CASSSQGYEQYF. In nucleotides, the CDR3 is TGTGCCAGCAGCTCCCAGGGTTACGAGCAGTACTTC.

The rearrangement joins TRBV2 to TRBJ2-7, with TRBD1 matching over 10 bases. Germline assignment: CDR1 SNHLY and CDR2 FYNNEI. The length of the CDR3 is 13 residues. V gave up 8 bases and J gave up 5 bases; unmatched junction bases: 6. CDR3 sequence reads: CASGRDRGDEQYF. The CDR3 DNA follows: TGTGCCAGCGGGCGGGACAGGGGCGACGAGCAGTACTTC.

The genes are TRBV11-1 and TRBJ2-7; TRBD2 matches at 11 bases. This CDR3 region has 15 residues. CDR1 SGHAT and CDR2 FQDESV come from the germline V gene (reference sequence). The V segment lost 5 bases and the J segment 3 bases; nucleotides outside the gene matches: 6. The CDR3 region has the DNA TGTGCCAGCAGCGAGGGACTAGCGGAGTACTACGAGCAGTACTTC. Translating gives CASSEGLAEYYEQYF.

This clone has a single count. The CDR3 loop reads CASKEAYEQYF. The CDR3, as DNA: TGTGCCAGCAAAGAGGCCTACGAGCAGTACTTC. The gene calls are TRBV28 and TRBJ2-7; D is unclear. Germline CDR1 and CDR2: MDHEN and SYDVKM. Trimming stripped 7 bases from V and 2 bases from J, with 6 bases between. The CDR3 sequence is 11 residues long. Looking up the rest from reference TRBV28 and TRBJ2-7 gives the full variable domain: DVKVTQSSRYLVKRTGEKVFLECVQDMDHENMFWYRQDPGLGLRLIYFSYDVKMKEKGDIPEGYSVSREKKERFSLILESASTNQTSMYLCASKEAYEQYFGPGTRLTVT.

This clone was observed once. This CDR3 reads CASSVGQGHEKLFF. CDR3 in DNA: TGTGCCAGTAGTGTGGGACAGGGCCACGAAAAACTGTTTTTT. The chain combines TRBV19 with TRBJ1-4; the match to TRBD1 covers 9 bases. Losses at the gene ends were 5 bases for V and 8 bases for J; bases not matched to a gene: 6. Germline assignment: CDR1 LNHDA and CDR2 SQIVND (reference sequence). CDR3 length: 14 amino acids. The full variable domain, its missing parts supplied by reference TRBV19 and TRBJ1-4, is DGGITQSPKYLFRKEGQNVTLSCEQNLNHDAMYWYRQDPGQGLRLIYYSQIVNDFQKGDIAEGYSVSREKKESFPLTVTSAQKNPTAFYLCASSVGQGHEKLFFGSGTQLSVL.

The CDR3 DNA follows: TGTGCCAGCAGTTTTTCGGGGCTAGCGGGCTACAATGAGCAGTTCTTC. This encodes CASSFSGLAGYNEQFF. J is TRBJ2-1 and V is TRBV27, with 8 bases fitting TRBD2. CDR1 MNHEY and CDR2 SMNVEV come from the germline V gene (reference sequence). This CDR3 spans 16 amino acids. V was clipped by 3 bases and J by 3 bases; unmatched bases: 7.

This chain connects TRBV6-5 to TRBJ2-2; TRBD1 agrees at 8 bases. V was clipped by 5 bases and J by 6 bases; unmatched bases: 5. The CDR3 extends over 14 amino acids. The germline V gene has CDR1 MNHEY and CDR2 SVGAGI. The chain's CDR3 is CASSPTGVSGELFF. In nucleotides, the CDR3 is TGTGCCAGCAGTCCGACAGGGGTATCCGGGGAGCTGTTTTTT.

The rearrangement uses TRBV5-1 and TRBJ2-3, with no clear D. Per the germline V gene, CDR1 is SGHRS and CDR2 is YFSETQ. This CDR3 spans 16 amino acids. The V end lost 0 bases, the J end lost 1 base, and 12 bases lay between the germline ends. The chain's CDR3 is CASSLAAQIRTDTQYF. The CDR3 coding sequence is TGCGCCAGCAGCTTGGCCGCACAAATTCGCACAGATACGCAGTATTTT.

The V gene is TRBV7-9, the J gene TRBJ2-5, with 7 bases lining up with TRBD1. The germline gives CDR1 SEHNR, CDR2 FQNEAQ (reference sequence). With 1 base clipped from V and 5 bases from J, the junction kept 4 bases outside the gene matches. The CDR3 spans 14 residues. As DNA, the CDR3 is TGTGCCAGCAGCTTAGAGGGACAGTACGAGACCCAGTACTTC. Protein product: CASSLEGQYETQYF.

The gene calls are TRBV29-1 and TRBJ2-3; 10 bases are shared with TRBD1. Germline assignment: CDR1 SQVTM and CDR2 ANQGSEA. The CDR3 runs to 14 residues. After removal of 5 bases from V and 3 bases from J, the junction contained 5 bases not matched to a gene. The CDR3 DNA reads TGCAGCGTTACCGGGACAGGGGCAACAGATACGCAGTATTTT. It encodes CSVTGTGATDTQYF.

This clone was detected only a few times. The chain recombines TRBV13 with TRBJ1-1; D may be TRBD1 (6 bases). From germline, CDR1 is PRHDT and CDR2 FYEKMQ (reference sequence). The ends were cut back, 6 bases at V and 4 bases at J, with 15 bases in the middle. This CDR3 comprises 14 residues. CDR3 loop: CASSVYRVTTEAFF. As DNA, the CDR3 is TGTGCCAGCAGTGTGTACAGGGTTACCACTGAAGCTTTCTTT.

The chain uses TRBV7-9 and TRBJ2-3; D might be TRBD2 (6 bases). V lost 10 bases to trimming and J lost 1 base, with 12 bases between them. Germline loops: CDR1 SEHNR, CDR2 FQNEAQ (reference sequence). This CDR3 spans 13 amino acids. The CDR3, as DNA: TGTGCCATCCGGCCGGGGGGCACAGATACGCAGTATTTT. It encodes CAIRPGGTDTQYF.

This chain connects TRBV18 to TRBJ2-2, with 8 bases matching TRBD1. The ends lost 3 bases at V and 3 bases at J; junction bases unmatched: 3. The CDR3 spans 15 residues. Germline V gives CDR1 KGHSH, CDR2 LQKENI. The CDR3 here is CASSPTQGDTGELFF. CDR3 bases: TGTGCCAGCTCACCGACACAGGGGGACACCGGGGAGCTGTTTTTT.